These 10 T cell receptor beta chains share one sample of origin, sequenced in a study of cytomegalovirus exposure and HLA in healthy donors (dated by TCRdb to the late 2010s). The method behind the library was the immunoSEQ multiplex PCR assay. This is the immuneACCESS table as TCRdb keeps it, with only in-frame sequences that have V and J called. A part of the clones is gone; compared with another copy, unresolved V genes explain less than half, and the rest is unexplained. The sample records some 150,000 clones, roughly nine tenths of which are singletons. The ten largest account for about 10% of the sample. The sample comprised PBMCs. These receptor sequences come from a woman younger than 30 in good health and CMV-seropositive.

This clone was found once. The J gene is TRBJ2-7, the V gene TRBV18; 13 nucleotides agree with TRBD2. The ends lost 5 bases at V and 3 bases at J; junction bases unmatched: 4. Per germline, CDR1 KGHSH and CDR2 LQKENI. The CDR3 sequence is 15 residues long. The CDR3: CASSSTSGGFYEQYF. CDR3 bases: TGTGCCAGCTCATCGACTAGCGGGGGGTTCTACGAGCAGTACTTC.

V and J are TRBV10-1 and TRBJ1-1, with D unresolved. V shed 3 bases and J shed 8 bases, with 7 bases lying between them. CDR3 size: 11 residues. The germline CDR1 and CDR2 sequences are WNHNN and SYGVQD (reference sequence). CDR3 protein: CASSDGREAFF. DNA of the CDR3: TGCGCCAGCAGTGATGGTCGGGAAGCTTTCTTT.

The CDR3 sequence: CASRSGQGGGNTIYF. CDR3 nucleotide sequence: TGTGCCAGCAGGTCGGGACAGGGGGGAGGAAACACCATATATTTT. The gene calls are TRBV7-8 and TRBJ1-3, with 11 nucleotides matching TRBD1. The germline V gene encodes CDR1 SGHVS and CDR2 FQNEAQ. This CDR3 region has 15 residues. Losses at the gene ends were 6 bases for V and 4 bases for J; bases not matched to a gene: 5.

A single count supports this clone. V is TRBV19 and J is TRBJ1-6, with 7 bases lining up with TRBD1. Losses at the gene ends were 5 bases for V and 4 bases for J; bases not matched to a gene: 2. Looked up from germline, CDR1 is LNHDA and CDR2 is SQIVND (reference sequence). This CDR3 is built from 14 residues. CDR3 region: CASSATGYNSPLHF. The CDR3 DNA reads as TGTGCCAGTAGTGCGACAGGGTATAATTCACCCCTCCACTTT.

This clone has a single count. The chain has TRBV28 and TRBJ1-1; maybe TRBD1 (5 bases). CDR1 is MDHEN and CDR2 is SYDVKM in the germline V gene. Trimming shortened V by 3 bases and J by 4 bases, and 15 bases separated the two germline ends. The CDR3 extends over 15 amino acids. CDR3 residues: CASSLVDRGGTEAFF. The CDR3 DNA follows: TGTGCCAGCAGTTTGGTGGATAGGGGAGGCACTGAAGCTTTCTTT.

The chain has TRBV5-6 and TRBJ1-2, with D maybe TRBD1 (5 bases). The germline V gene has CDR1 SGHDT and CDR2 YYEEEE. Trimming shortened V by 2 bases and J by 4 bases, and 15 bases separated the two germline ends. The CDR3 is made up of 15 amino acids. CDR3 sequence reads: CASSFVEGRAYGYTF. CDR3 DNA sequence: TGTGCCAGCAGCTTCGTAGAGGGGAGGGCCTATGGCTACACCTTC.

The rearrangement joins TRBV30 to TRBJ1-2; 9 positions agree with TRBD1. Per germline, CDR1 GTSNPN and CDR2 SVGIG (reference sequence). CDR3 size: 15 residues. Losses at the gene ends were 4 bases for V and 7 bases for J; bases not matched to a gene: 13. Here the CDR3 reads CAWNRNRGRKGGYTF. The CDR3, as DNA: TGTGCCTGGAACAGAAACAGGGGGCGGAAGGGTGGCTACACCTTC.

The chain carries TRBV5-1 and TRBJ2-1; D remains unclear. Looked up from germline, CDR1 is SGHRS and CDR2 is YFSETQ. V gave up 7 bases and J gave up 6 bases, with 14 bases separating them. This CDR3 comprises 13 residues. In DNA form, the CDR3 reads TGCGCCAGCTCGAGCCGGTCGGGCAATGAGCAGTTCTTC. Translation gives CASSSRSGNEQFF. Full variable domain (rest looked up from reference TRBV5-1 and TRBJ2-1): KAGVTQTPRYLIKTRGQQVTLSCSPISGHRSVSWYQQTPGQGLQFLFEYFSETQRNKGNFPGRFSGRQFSNSRSEMNVSTLELGDSALYLCASSSRSGNEQFFGPGTRLTVL.

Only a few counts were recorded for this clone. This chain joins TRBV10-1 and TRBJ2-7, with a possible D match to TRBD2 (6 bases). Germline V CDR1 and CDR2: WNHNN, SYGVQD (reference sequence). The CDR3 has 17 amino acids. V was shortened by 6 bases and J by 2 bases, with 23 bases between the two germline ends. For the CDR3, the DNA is TGCGCCAGCAGCCGAGCGGAGGGAACGCGGAAAGCCTACGAGCAGTACTTC. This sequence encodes CASSRAEGTRKAYEQYF.

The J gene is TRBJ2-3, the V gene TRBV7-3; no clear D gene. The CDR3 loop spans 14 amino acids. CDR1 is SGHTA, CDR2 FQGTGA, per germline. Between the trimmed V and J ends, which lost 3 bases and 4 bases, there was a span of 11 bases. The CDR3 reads CASSLGVAADTQYF. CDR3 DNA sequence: TGTGCCAGCAGCTTGGGCGTGGCCGCAGATACGCAGTATTTT. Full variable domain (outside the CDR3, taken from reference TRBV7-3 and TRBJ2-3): GAGVSQTPSNKVTEKGKYVELRCDPISGHTALYWYRQSLGQGPEFLIYFQGTGAADDSGLPNDRFFAVRPEGSVSTLKIQRTERGDSAVYLCASSLGVAADTQYFGPGTRLTVL.